What follows are 5 T cell receptor beta chains derived from one specimen sequenced in a study of shared clonotypes between healthy human individuals (dated by TCRdb to 2018 to 2020). The library was produced with the immunoSEQ multiplex PCR assay. Held by TCRdb, this immuneACCESS table contains in-frame sequences only and omits some clones. Under half of the omission traces to an unresolved V gene where checked; the cause of the rest is unknown. In all, the sample holds about 730,000 clones, and approximately 72% of those were seen once. The ten biggest clones cover approximately 1.7% of the sample. Sequenced sample: memory CD4+ T cells sorted from blood. The cell subset or site label here, explained by the study, means: CD45RA-negative fraction. These receptor sequences come from a woman under 40 in good health.

The chain uses TRBV2 and TRBJ1-5; maybe TRBD1 (6 bases). V was pared by 5 bases and J by 6 bases, with 17 bases between. Germline V lookup: CDR1 SNHLY, CDR2 FYNNEI. The CDR3 totals 15 residues. In DNA form, the CDR3 reads TGTGCCAGCAGTCGCTTGGCAGGGGTTGGTCAGCCCCAGCATTTT. Translated, it gives CASSRLAGVGQPQHF.

The CDR3 sequence is CASMLLDGSYNEQFF. The CDR3 DNA follows: TGCGCCAGCATGCTCCTAGACGGGTCCTACAATGAGCAGTTCTTC. This sequence joins TRBV5-1 and TRBJ2-1; no clear D. V was pared by 6 bases and J by 1 base, with 14 bases between. The length of the CDR3 is 15 residues. Germline values: CDR1 SGHRS, CDR2 YFSETQ.

The gene calls are TRBV6-6 and TRBJ2-2, with 9 bases aligning to TRBD1. The V gene's germline CDR1 is MNHNY and CDR2 SVGAGI (reference sequence). The CDR3 spans 15 residues. Trimming cost V 0 bases and J 6 bases; bases outside gene matches: 2. The CDR3 DNA reads TGTGCCAGCAGTTACTCCGGGACAGGGTCCGGGGAGCTGTTTTTT. This translates into CASSYSGTGSGELFF.

The chain links TRBV30 to TRBJ2-2; D unresolved. V dropped 2 bases and J dropped 5 bases, with 6 bases sitting between them. The CDR3 loop spans 12 amino acids. CDR1 is GTSNPN and CDR2 is SVGIG in the germline V gene (reference sequence). CDR3 region: CAWSRATGELFF. Here the CDR3 DNA reads TGTGCCTGGAGTAGGGCAACCGGGGAGCTGTTTTTT.

V gene TRBV2 combines with J gene TRBJ2-1; 14 bases align to TRBD2. The CDR3 loop spans 14 amino acids. V shed 4 bases and J 7 bases; nucleotides not matched to a gene: 0. The germline gives CDR1 SNHLY, CDR2 FYNNEI. CDR3 DNA: TGTGCCAGCAGTGGGACTAGCGGGGGGAATGAGCAGTTCTTC. Protein product: CASSGTSGGNEQFF. Full variable domain (missing parts from reference TRBV2 and TRBJ2-1): EPEVTQTPSHQVTQMGQEVILRCVPISNHLYFYWYRQILGQKVEFLVSFYNNEISEKSEIFDDQFSVERPDGSNFTLKIRSTKLEDSAMYFCASSGTSGGNEQFFGPGTRLTVL.